What follows are 12 T cell receptor beta chains derived from one specimen sequenced in a study of monozygotic twins with cystic fibrosis. The table came from immunoSEQ multiplex PCR; TCRdb's copy has only in-frame clones and leaves some out. The table has about 19,000 clones, around 97% seen once. Source material: blood. The receptors were sampled from a woman aged 25-40 years with cystic fibrosis.

V is TRBV5-1 and J is TRBJ2-2; D unresolved. The CDR3 is 16 amino acids. V shed 3 bases and J shed 5 bases, with 17 bases lying between them. CDR1 is SGHRS and CDR2 is YFSETQ in the germline V gene. CDR3 DNA sequence: TGCGCCAGCAGCTCCAGCGTTGATCCACGAACCGGGGAGCTGTTTTTT. This codes for CASSSSVDPRTGELFF.

The gene calls are TRBV18 and TRBJ2-7, with D uncertain. Per germline, CDR1 KGHSH and CDR2 LQKENI. V lost 3 bases and J 2 bases, leaving 5 bases between the germline ends. The CDR3 is made up of 12 amino acids. The CDR3 DNA follows: TGTGCCAGCTCACCTGAGACCTACGAGCAGTACTTC. Protein product: CASSPETYEQYF.

This chain uses TRBV6-4 with TRBJ2-1, with a tentative D call TRBD2 (7 bases). The length of the CDR3 is 16 residues. The germline V gene encodes CDR1 MRHNA and CDR2 SNTAGT. V dropped 6 bases and J dropped 2 bases, with 17 bases sitting between them. The CDR3 nucleotides read TGTGCCAGCAGCATGGAGGGGGGGGCACCCTACAATGAGCAGTTCTTC. Its translation: CASSMEGGAPYNEQFF.

V gene TRBV4-1 combines with J gene TRBJ2-3, with 9 bases aligning to TRBD1. This CDR3 is built from 16 residues. The V gene's germline CDR1 is MGHRA and CDR2 YSYEKL. V was pared by 1 base and J by 4 bases, with 6 bases of the junction left unmatched. CDR3 DNA: TGCGCCAGCAGCCAAGTTGGACAGGGGAGGTCAGATACGCAGTATTTT. Its protein is CASSQVGQGRSDTQYF.

This chain links TRBV7-2 with TRBJ2-3; 11 nucleotides align to TRBD2. The germline CDR1 and CDR2 sequences are SGHTA and FQGNSA. The CDR3 contains 16 residues. The V gene end was trimmed by 1 base and the J gene end by 5 bases; junction bases not matched to a gene: 5. The CDR3 spells CASSLVYSGGGDTQYF. The CDR3 DNA is TGTGCCAGCAGCTTAGTTTATAGCGGGGGGGGAGATACGCAGTATTTT.

This clone was recorded once. The chain couples TRBV6-1 to TRBJ1-1; D is unclear. CDR1 is MNHNS and CDR2 is SASEGT in the germline V gene. The CDR3 sequence is 13 residues long. V dropped 3 bases and J dropped 1 base, with 6 bases sitting between them. CDR3 residues: CASSEIRNTEAFF. For the CDR3, the DNA is TGTGCCAGCAGTGAGATCAGGAACACTGAAGCTTTCTTT.

This clone was seen just once. V and J are TRBV7-6 and TRBJ1-1; 8 bases fit TRBD1. The junction had 16 bases not matched to a gene; V was cut back by 5 bases and J by 5 bases. This CDR3 comprises 17 residues. Germline V lookup: CDR1 SGHVS, CDR2 FNYEAQ. The CDR3 DNA reads TGTGCCAGCAGCCAAAACCTTCGCGGACAGGGAAGTACTGAAGCTTTCTTT. This translates into CASSQNLRGQGSTEAFF.

This chain links TRBV5-1 with TRBJ1-5; the D gene is possibly TRBD1 (6 bases). V lost 2 bases, J lost 0 bases, and 9 bases lay in between. This CDR3 spans 15 amino acids. Looked up from germline, CDR1 is SGHRS and CDR2 is YFSETQ. CDR3 region: CASSLQGYSNQPQHF. The DNA for the CDR3 is TGCGCCAGCAGCTTACAGGGATATAGCAATCAGCCCCAGCATTTT. Together with reference TRBV5-1 and TRBJ1-5, the CDR3 gives the full variable domain: KAGVTQTPRYLIKTRGQQVTLSCSPISGHRSVSWYQQTPGQGLQFLFEYFSETQRNKGNFPGRFSGRQFSNSRSEMNVSTLELGDSALYLCASSLQGYSNQPQHFGDGTRLSIL.

This clone was seen only once. The chain combines TRBV5-6 with TRBJ2-7; D is tentatively TRBD1 or TRBD2 (5 bases each). The CDR3 loop spans 15 amino acids. V lost 4 bases and J 2 bases, leaving 16 bases between the germline ends. Germline CDR1 is SGHDT and CDR2 is YYEEEE. The CDR3, as DNA: TGTGCCAGCAGCGCGAAAGGGACGTATACCTACGAGCAGTACTTC. Its protein product is CASSAKGTYTYEQYF.

The chain has TRBV5-1 and TRBJ1-2; D is uncertain. Germline lookup yields CDR1 SGHRS and CDR2 YFSETQ. The CDR3 is 11 amino acids. V lost 4 bases, J lost 6 bases, and 7 bases lay in between. Written as DNA, the CDR3 is TGCGCCAGCAGCCCCGGGGATGGCTACACCTTC. The encoded protein is CASSPGDGYTF.

The rearrangement joins TRBV5-6 to TRBJ1-2, with D unclear. Trimming left V 0 bases short and J 4 bases short, with 10 bases between. The CDR3 sequence is 14 residues long. Per germline, CDR1 SGHDT and CDR2 YYEEEE. The CDR3 spells CASSLAGSVYGYTF. As DNA, the CDR3 is TGTGCCAGCAGCTTGGCTGGGTCTGTCTATGGCTACACCTTC.

The genes are TRBV6-5 and TRBJ2-3; 9 bases are shared with TRBD2. There are 16 residues in the CDR3. The V and J ends lost 4 bases and 1 base, in that order; junction bases with no gene match: 6. Germline V gene sequence: CDR1 MNHEY, CDR2 SVGAGI. The CDR3 sequence: CASSSLVAGGTDTQYF. CDR3 in DNA: TGTGCCAGCAGTTCCTTGGTAGCGGGGGGCACAGATACGCAGTATTTT.